These 17 T cell receptor beta chains share one sample of origin, sequenced in a study of blood T cell repertoires in COVID-19. Data came from immunoSEQ multiplex PCR; TCRdb stores just in-frame clones and leaves some out. The repertoire holds some 150,000 clones, with about 86% as singletons. Material for sequencing was peripheral blood. The receptors stem from a woman aged 55-70 years with acute or convalescent COVID-19.

This chain joins TRBV10-3 and TRBJ2-5; 8 bases fit TRBD2. CDR3 length equals 18 residues. J lost 7 bases, V lost 6 bases, and 22 bases had no gene match. Germline V CDR1 and CDR2: ENHRY, SYGVKD. CDR3 bases: TGTGCCATCAGAATTTCCGGGGGGGCCGGAACGGGAGTGGGGACCCAGTACTTC. Translating gives CAIRISGGAGTGVGTQYF.

In its sample, this clone was seen once. The V call is TRBV15, the J call TRBJ2-7; tentative D call: TRBD1 (6 bases). The CDR3 length is 13 residues. V lost 2 bases to trimming and J lost 2 bases, with 7 bases between them. Germline CDR1 reads LNHNV; CDR2 reads YYDKDF (reference sequence). CDR3 residues: CATSRQGPYEQYF. CDR3 sequence (DNA): TGTGCCACCAGCAGACAGGGGCCCTACGAGCAGTACTTC.

The chain's CDR3 is CASSSGQAQETQYF. The CDR3 DNA sequence: TGCGCCAGCAGCTCGGGACAGGCTCAAGAGACCCAGTACTTC. The chain has TRBV5-1 and TRBJ2-5; 8 positions match TRBD1. The V gene end was trimmed by 3 bases and the J gene end by 2 bases; junction bases not matched to a gene: 3. This CDR3 has 14 residues. Looked up from germline, CDR1 is SGHRS and CDR2 is YFSETQ.

The chain links TRBV5-4 to TRBJ2-7, with TRBD1 matching 7 bases. The CDR3 length is 15 residues. V dropped 4 bases and J dropped 0; count of bases not matched to a gene: 7. The germline CDR1 and CDR2 sequences are SGHNT and YYREEE (reference sequence). The CDR3 sequence: CASSPDRPSSYEQYF. Here the CDR3 DNA reads TGTGCCAGCAGCCCGGACAGGCCGAGCTCCTACGAGCAGTACTTC.

V is TRBV11-3 and J is TRBJ2-5; 7 bases are shared with TRBD1. This CDR3 comprises 16 residues. The V gene's germline CDR1 is SGHNT and CDR2 YENEEA. Trimming at V came to 5 bases and at J to 4 bases, leaving 13 bases not matched to a gene. CDR3 nucleotide sequence: TGTGCCAGCAGCCACAGTACCGGACAGGCTTTAGAGACCCAGTACTTC. Its protein product is CASSHSTGQALETQYF.

The rearrangement uses TRBV6-5 and TRBJ2-2; 10 bases fit TRBD1. Germline CDR1 is MNHEY and CDR2 is SVGAGI. Trimming at V came to 7 bases and at J to 4 bases, leaving 6 bases not matched to a gene. This CDR3 region has 15 residues. In DNA form, the CDR3 reads TGTGCCAGCACCAGACAGGGGGCGGGCACCGGGGAGCTGTTTTTT. It specifies CASTRQGAGTGELFF.

The chain joins TRBV3-1 (or the pseudogene TRBV3-2) to TRBJ2-1; D is undetermined. Per germline, CDR1 LGHDT and CDR2 YNNKEL (reference sequence). CDR3 length: 13 amino acids. V was shortened by 4 bases and J by 6 bases, with 10 bases between the two germline ends. The CDR3 DNA sequence: TGTGCCAGCAGCCTTGGTTACGGCAATGAGCAGTTCTTC. Amino acid sequence: CASSLGYGNEQFF.

As concerns this clone: The junction and the germline gene differ at one end; a read error may be behind it. Other nucleotide sequences from this sample produce the same CDR3. The genes are TRBV14 and TRBJ1-2; unclear D gene. The germline V gene encodes CDR1 SGHDN and CDR2 FVKESK. The CDR3 loop spans 14 amino acids. DNA of the CDR3: TGTGCTAGCAGCCAAGGCGTTTTACGGTATGGCTACACCTTC. This codes for CASSQGVLRYGYTF.

CDR3 DNA: TGTGCCATCAGTGAGTCGGGCAGCTCTGGGGCCAACGTCCTGACTTTC. This gives the protein CAISESGSSGANVLTF. The chain couples TRBV10-3 to TRBJ2-6, with D hard to call. The ends were cut back, 0 bases at V and 0 bases at J, with 6 bases in the middle. The CDR3 runs to 16 residues. CDR1 is ENHRY and CDR2 is SYGVKD in the germline V gene.

As concerns this clone: The same CDR3 is also encoded by other DNA sequences in this sample. J is TRBJ1-6 and V is TRBV6-1; a possible D gene is TRBD1 (5 bases). The V and J ends lost 2 bases and 7 bases respectively, with 9 bases between them. Germline values: CDR1 MNHNS, CDR2 SASEGT. CDR3 length: 14 amino acids. The CDR3 here is CASSEQGGNSPLHF. The CDR3 DNA reads as TGTGCCAGCAGTGAACAGGGTGGGAATTCACCCCTCCACTTT.

V is TRBV19 and J is TRBJ2-3, with D perhaps matching TRBD1 (7 bases). V was trimmed by 6 bases and J by 4 bases, leaving 11 bases between them. Germline CDR1 and CDR2: LNHDA and SQIVND (reference sequence). The CDR3 runs to 13 residues. CDR3 sequence: CASSQGGSDTQYF. The CDR3 DNA follows: TGTGCCAGTAGCCAGGGGGGCTCAGATACGCAGTATTTT. Together with reference TRBV19 and TRBJ2-3, the CDR3 gives the full variable domain: DGGITQSPKYLFRKEGQNVTLSCEQNLNHDAMYWYRQDPGQGLRLIYYSQIVNDFQKGDIAEGYSVSREKKESFPLTVTSAQKNPTAFYLCASSQGGSDTQYFGPGTRLTVL.

This rearrangement joins TRBV2 to TRBJ1-1; TRBD1 matches at 7 bases. The V segment lost 4 bases and the J segment 3 bases; nucleotides outside the gene matches: 5. The CDR3 is made up of 14 amino acids. Germline CDR1 SNHLY, CDR2 FYNNEI. This CDR3 is CASSGGQGDTEAFF. CDR3 nucleotide sequence: TGTGCCAGCAGTGGTGGGCAGGGGGACACTGAAGCTTTCTTT.

This clone was seen a few times. The chain joins TRBV6-2 or TRBV6-3 to TRBJ1-1; 7 bases agree with TRBD1. Losses at the gene ends were 1 base for V and 6 bases for J; bases not matched to a gene: 14. CDR1 MNHEY and CDR2 SVGEGT come from the germline V gene. The CDR3 covers 17 residues. The CDR3 DNA is TGTGCCAGCAGTTACTGGAGGGGGCGCGGAAGGTCCCCTGAAGCTTTCTTT. Protein sequence: CASSYWRGRGRSPEAFF.

This clone came up once. The chain employs TRBV19 and TRBJ1-6; unclear D gene. Germline assignment: CDR1 LNHDA and CDR2 SQIVND (reference sequence). V was trimmed by 3 bases and J by 5 bases, leaving 23 bases between them. The CDR3 extends over 19 amino acids. The CDR3 protein is CASSIGRYRAGGDNSPLHF. DNA for the CDR3: TGTGCCAGTAGTATTGGGAGGTATCGTGCTGGTGGGGATAATTCACCCCTCCACTTT.

This chain joins TRBV11-3 and TRBJ2-1; perhaps TRBD2 as D (5 bases). This CDR3 is built from 14 residues. The germline CDR1 and CDR2 sequences are SGHNT and YENEEA. V lost 1 base and J lost 10, with 14 bases in between. CDR3 DNA: TGTGCCAGCAGCTTAGTCGTGGACTCCGAAGAGCAGTTCTTC. This codes for CASSLVVDSEEQFF. The entire variable domain, with the rest obtained from reference TRBV11-3 and TRBJ2-1, is as follows: EAGVVQSPRYKIIEKKQPVAFWCNPISGHNTLYWYLQNLGQGPELLIRYENEEAVDDSQLPKDRFSAERLKGVDSTLKIQPAELGDSAVYLCASSLVVDSEEQFFGPGTRLTVL.

The J gene is TRBJ1-5, the V gene TRBV6-6, with TRBD1 matching over 7 bases. CDR1 is MNHNY and CDR2 is SVGAGI in the germline V gene (reference sequence). Trimming took 10 bases from V and 6 from J; bases not matched to a gene: 18. The length of the CDR3 is 16 residues. The CDR3 is CATQAPGQRSSQPQHF. The DNA of the CDR3 is TGTGCCACACAGGCCCCGGGACAGCGGAGCTCTCAGCCCCAGCATTTT.

The chain carries TRBV19 and TRBJ1-5; D is ambiguous. The CDR3 sequence is 16 residues long. With 5 bases removed from V and 2 bases from J, the gap between germline ends came to 16 bases. Germline lookup yields CDR1 LNHDA and CDR2 SQIVND (reference sequence). DNA of the CDR3: TGTGCCAGTAGTCCCGAGGAGCGGATCCGCAATCAGCCCCAGCATTTT. As protein: CASSPEERIRNQPQHF.